This is a list of T cell receptor beta chains from one sample in a study of T cells in Graves' hyperthyroidism and ophthalmopathy. TCRdb re-analysed the multiplex PCR reads in MiXCR, keeping a single row per CDR3 protein. The sample holds around 340,000 distinct CDR3 sequences, roughly 15% seen once. The sequenced sample consisted of blood. The receptors were gathered from a woman in her twenties or thirties with Graves' hyperthyroidism that later progressed to Graves' ophthalmopathy. CDR3s include the opening cysteine and the closing phenylalanine or tryptophan. The D gene is left open where the match is weak. Size tells how often a clone was seen (once, few, many) or the class of an expanded clone, and some rows leave it out.

>.|TRBJ1-4|TRBV2|many
TGTGCCAGCGACCCGGCAACTAATGAAAAACTGTTTTTT
CASDPATNEKLFF
>.|TRBJ2-1|TRBV6-1|many
TGTGCCAGCAGGAGACTAGTTATAGGCCTTACTAGTAATGAGCAGTTCTTC
CASRRLVIGLTSNEQFF
>TRBD1|TRBJ1-2|TRBV20-1|many
TGCAGTGCCAATCGACAGGGTTCGCCGAACTATGGCTACACCTTC
CSANRQGSPNYGYTF
>TRBD2|TRBJ2-5|TRBV6-1|many
TGTGCCAGCATAAGACTAGCGGGAGTCGAGACCCAGTACTTC
CASIRLAGVETQYF
>.|TRBJ2-5|TRBV4-1|.
TGCGCCAGCAGCCAAGATCGGGGGATTGGAGAGACCCAGTACTTC
CASSQDRGIGETQYF
>.|TRBJ2-1|TRBV28|many
TGTGCCAGCAGACTGACAGGTTTGCCCTACAATGAGCAGTTCTTC
CASRLTGLPYNEQFF
>.|TRBJ2-1|TRBV15|many
TGTGCCACCAGACTCCCCAGGGCTCATGAGCAGTTCTTC
CATRLPRAHEQFF
>TRBD1|TRBJ2-7|TRBV29-1|many
TGCAGCGCCGCGGGACAGGGGGCTTCCTACGAGCAGTACTTC
CSAAGQGASYEQYF
>.|TRBJ1-1|TRBV6-5|many
TGTGCCAGCAGTTACTCGTCAGCGACGAACACTGAAGCTTTCTTT
CASSYSSATNTEAFF
>.|TRBJ2-7|TRBV7-8|few
TGTGCCAGCAGCTTAGGGGATTCGTTGGAAGGGAACTACGAGCAGTACTTC
CASSLGDSLEGNYEQYF
>.|TRBJ2-5|TRBV3-1|many
TGTGCCAGCAGCCAAACTAGGCTTGAGACCCAGTACTTC
CASSQTRLETQYF
>.|TRBJ1-2|TRBV5-1|once
TGCGCCAGCAGCTACGGACAGACCTACTACACCTTC
CASSYGQTYYTF
>.|TRBJ1-5|TRBV11-2|.
TGTGCCAGCAGCTTAGGGGGGGCGATCGGCAATCAGCCCCAGCATTTT
CASSLGGAIGNQPQHF
>.|TRBJ2-7|TRBV4-1|many
TGCGCCAGCAGCCCCCGGGGACTGACCTACGAGCAGTACTTC
CASSPRGLTYEQYF
>.|TRBJ2-5|TRBV29-1|.
TGCAGCGTTGAAGCGGGGCAAGAGACCCAGTACTTC
CSVEAGQETQYF
>TRBD2|TRBJ2-2|TRBV12-3/TRBV12-4|.
TGTGCCAGCAGCCTACTAGCGGGAGGGCCAGCCGGGGAGCTGTTTTTT
CASSLLAGGPAGELFF
>TRBD1|TRBJ2-1|TRBV18|many
TGTGCCAGCTCACCACGGGACAGGGTAGAATTTAATGAGCAGTTCTTC
CASSPRDRVEFNEQFF
>.|TRBJ2-3|TRBV2|many
TGTGCCAGCAATTGGAACACAGATACGCAGTATTTT
CASNWNTDTQYF
>TRBD1|TRBJ2-7|TRBV5-6|few
TGTGCCAGCAGCTTGGACGGACAGGGGCAGTACTTC
CASSLDGQGQYF
>.|TRBJ2-7|TRBV18|many
TGTGCCAGCTCACCACGGGACTCCCGCTACGAGCAGTACTTC
CASSPRDSRYEQYF
>.|TRBJ2-3|TRBV2|many
TGTGCCAGCAGTGAAACGGAGAAGTGGGGGGTGGCCCTCGATACGCAGTATTTT
CASSETEKWGVALDTQYF
>.|TRBJ2-6|TRBV27|.
TGTGCCAGCAGTTTATCTGGATTATCTGGGGCCAACGTCCTGACTTTC
CASSLSGLSGANVLTF
>TRBD2|TRBJ2-1|TRBV5-8|many
TGTGCCAGCAGCGCTACTAGCGGGGGAGGATTCCGGTTCTTC
CASSATSGGGFRFF
>TRBD2|TRBJ2-7|TRBV2|.
TGTGCCTGCAGGACTAGCGGGGGGGGCTACGAGCAGTACTTT
CACRTSGGGYEQYF
>.|TRBJ2-7|TRBV27|few
TGTGCCAGCAGGCTCCAGGGGTTTGCCTACGAGCAGTACTTC
CASRLQGFAYEQYF
>.|TRBJ2-5|TRBV3-1|.
TGTGCCAGCACCTACGGTCGGCAAAAGACCCAGTACTTC
CASTYGRQKTQYF
>.|TRBJ2-7|TRBV5-6|many
TGTGCCAGCAGCCTGACCACCACCTACGAGCAGTACTTC
CASSLTTTYEQYF
>.|TRBJ2-1|TRBV28|many
TGTGCCAGCAGTACCAGCCAGGTTGGGGAGTTCTTC
CASSTSQVGEFF
>.|TRBJ2-1|TRBV7-9|few
TGTGCCAGCAGCTTAGGAAGGGGGGCGGCGAGGAATGAGCAGTTCTTC
CASSLGRGAARNEQFF
>.|TRBJ1-1|TRBV2|many
TGTGCCAGCAGTGAAGTTGTTGGCGGGAGAGCTTTCTTT
CASSEVVGGRAFF
>.|TRBJ1-2|TRBV18|.
TGTGCCAGCTCACCAACCGTCCTCCACACCTTC
CASSPTVLHTF
>.|TRBJ2-1|TRBV29-1|few
TGCAGCGTTGACAAACTCGACACGGGCGACTACAATGAGCAGTTCTTC
CSVDKLDTGDYNEQFF
>.|TRBJ2-3|TRBV29-1|many
TGCAGCGTTGAGTGGAGGGCGGATAGCACAGATACGCAGTATTTT
CSVEWRADSTDTQYF
>.|TRBJ1-1|TRBV20-1|.
TGCAGTGCGGTAAAGGGGAACACTGAAGCTTTCTTT
CSAVKGNTEAFF
>.|TRBJ2-2|TRBV28|.
TGTGCCAGCAGCCAAGACTACACCGGGGAGCTGTTTTTT
CASSQDYTGELFF
>TRBD1|TRBJ1-5|TRBV27|many
TGTGCCAGCGGAGACTACGGACAGGGTGATCAGCCCCAGCATTTT
CASGDYGQGDQPQHF
>.|TRBJ1-1|TRBV4-1|many
TGCGCCAGCAGGGAGCGGGGCAGCACTGAAGCTTTCTTT
CASRERGSTEAFF
>.|TRBJ2-7|TRBV6-5|few
TGTGCCAGCAGTTACTCGAGAAGTTCCGAGCAGTACTTC
CASSYSRSSEQYF
>.|TRBJ2-1|TRBV20-1|many
TGCAGTGCTAGAGTAGGGTACAATGAGCAGTTCTTC
CSARVGYNEQFF
>.|TRBJ1-5|TRBV5-1|.
TGCGCCAGCAGCTTGGATCCCCGCGTCAGGGCCATTAATCAGCCCCAGCATTTT
CASSLDPRVRAINQPQHF
>.|TRBJ1-1|TRBV5-5|many
TGTGCCAGCAGCTTGTCCGGGACAATCACTGAAGCTTTCTTT
CASSLSGTITEAFF
>.|TRBJ1-5|TRBV7-6|.
TGTGCCAGCAGCTTAGGGGTTGATAGCAATCAGCCCCAGCATTTT
CASSLGVDSNQPQHF
>TRBD1|TRBJ1-5|TRBV19|many
TGTGCCAGTAGTACCAGACAGGGAAGGGATAGCAATCAGCCCCAGCATTTT
CASSTRQGRDSNQPQHF
>.|TRBJ2-1|TRBV12-3/TRBV12-4|many
TGTGCCAGCAGTTCCGATACGGGTTATGAGCAGTTCTTC
CASSSDTGYEQFF
>.|TRBJ1-2|TRBV7-9|many
TGTGCCAGCAGCCAAGGCACTCCGTCCATTGCAAGGGGCTACACCTTC
CASSQGTPSIARGYTF
>TRBD1|TRBJ2-1|TRBV11-2|many
TGTGCCAGCAGCAGGACAGGTTACAATGAGCAGTTCTTC
CASSRTGYNEQFF
>.|TRBJ2-1|TRBV2|many
TGTGCCAGCAGTGAGCTGAAGCAGTTCTTC
CASSELKQFF
>.|TRBJ1-5|TRBV6-1|.
TGTGCCAGCAGTACCCGTGGGGGCCTCGCCCCTGGCAATCAGCCCCAGCATTTT
CASSTRGGLAPGNQPQHF
>.|TRBJ2-3|TRBV7-9|many
TGTGCCAGCAGTCGTCAAGCAGATACGCAGTATTTT
CASSRQADTQYF
>.|TRBJ2-5|TRBV2|many
TGTGCCAGCAGTAGGGAACAGAGAAGCCAAGAGACCCAGTACTTC
CASSREQRSQETQYF
>.|TRBJ1-5|TRBV20-1|.
TGCAGTGCTAGAGAGCGCCCACAGGGTCTCGGTCAGCCCCAGCATTTT
CSARERPQGLGQPQHF
>TRBD1|TRBJ1-1|TRBV15|.
TGTGCCACCAGCAGAGCCCTACCTACCCTAGGGACAGGGTCTTGGGTGAACACTGAAGCTTTCTTT
CATSRALPTLGTGSWVNTEAFF
>.|TRBJ2-3|TRBV11-2|few
TGTGCCAGCAGCCCCCCCCCCCCCCCCGGGGGAGGTACGCAGTATTTT
CASSPPPPPGGGTQYF
>.|TRBJ1-6|TRBV2|many
TGTGCCAGCAGTGCTTCACAGAGTTCAAATTCACCCCTCCACTTT
CASSASQSSNSPLHF
>.|TRBJ1-2|TRBV28|few
TGTGCCAGCAGCTCCCATCGGGACCAAGGACTCTATGGCTACACCTTC
CASSSHRDQGLYGYTF